A single sample is the source of the 27 T cell receptor beta chains below, sequenced in a study of human T cells and chemical hapten exposure. TCRdb recomputed calls from the RACE reads with MiXCR, one row per CDR3 protein. The table shows 150,000 to 200,000 distinct CDR3 sequences, with about 15% occurring only once. Time point: patch test 1, 2 weeks after DPC sensitization. Sample treatment: therapeutic diphenylcyclopropenone sensitization with weekly scalp DPC. The sample here was whole blood, taken in connection with sensitization to the hapten diphenylcyclopropenone (DPC). Receptors were obtained from a woman aged 25 to 39 with alopecia areata. Some clones in this sample may be carry-over from other donors' samples.

At least ten counts were recorded for this clonotype. This chain connects TRBV20-1 to TRBJ1-6; D perhaps matches TRBD1 (5 bases). Germline values: CDR1 DFQATT, CDR2 SNEGSKA (reference sequence). The CDR3 loop spans 14 amino acids. V was trimmed by 4 bases and J by 7 bases, leaving 14 bases between them. The CDR3 sequence is CSAIKGRNNSPLHF. The CDR3 nucleotides are TGCAGTGCTATTAAGGGACGGAACAATTCACCCCTCCACTTT.

This clonotype was counted between two and nine times. J is TRBJ1-2 and V is TRBV7-2; unclear D gene. The CDR3 spans 18 residues. Germline CDR1 and CDR2: SGHTA and FQGNSA. V shed 2 bases and J shed 7 bases, with 26 bases lying between them. The CDR3 DNA is TGTGCCAGCAGCTTAATTCTCTCCTCCTCTGCGCCGCCGGCTGGCTACACCTTC. Its translation: CASSLILSSSAPPAGYTF.

This clonotype was counted many times. The chain uses TRBV5-5 and TRBJ1-2, with 9 bases identical to TRBD1. The V gene's germline CDR1 is SGHKS and CDR2 YYEKEE (reference sequence). There are 14 residues in the CDR3. J lost 8 bases, V lost 1 base, and 6 bases had no gene match. CDR3 nucleotides: TGTGCCAGCAGCTTGCTGGGACAGGGCTGGGGCTACACCTTC. It translates to CASSLLGQGWGYTF.

The chain uses TRBV7-9 and TRBJ1-1; perhaps TRBD1 as D (5 bases). The CDR3 covers 13 residues. CDR1 and CDR2 (germline): SEHNR, FQNEAQ (reference sequence). The V gene lost 8 bases and the J gene lost 5 bases, with 15 bases spanning the gap. The CDR3 sequence: CASERYGGTEAFF. CDR3 in DNA: TGTGCCAGCGAACGTTACGGGGGTACTGAAGCTTTCTTT.

The chain joins TRBV29-1 to TRBJ1-2; D unclear. The CDR3 spans 11 residues. Trimming removed 4 bases from V and 4 bases from J, with 7 bases in between. The germline V gene has CDR1 SQVTM and CDR2 ANQGSEA. CDR3 nucleotides: TGCAGCGTTGGGAGTGGCTATGGCTACACCTTC. Amino acid sequence: CSVGSGYGYTF. Using reference TRBV29-1 and TRBJ1-2 for the parts outside the CDR3, the full variable domain is SAVISQKPSRDICQRGTSLTIQCQVDSQVTMMFWYRQQPGQSLTLIATANQGSEATYESGFVIDKFPISRPNLTFSTLTVSNMSPEDSSIYLCSVGSGYGYTFGSGTRLTVV.

This clonotype has just a few counts. The CDR3 sequence is CASSPITLEGYNEQFF. Written as DNA, the CDR3 is TGTGCCAGCTCACCGATTACCCTTGAGGGTTACAATGAGCAGTTCTTC. The chain uses TRBV18 and TRBJ2-1; tentatively, D is TRBD2 (5 bases). Germline V CDR1 and CDR2: KGHSH, LQKENI. CDR3 length: 16 residues. The ends were cut back, 3 bases at V and 4 bases at J, with 16 bases in the middle.

This rearrangement joins TRBV19 to TRBJ1-4; 11 positions agree with TRBD1. Germline CDR1 and CDR2: LNHDA and SQIVND (reference sequence). The CDR3 contains 15 residues. V lost 4 bases, J lost 5 bases, and 3 bases stayed unmatched. The CDR3, as DNA: TGTGCCAGTAGTACAGGGACAGGGGGAAATGAAAAACTGTTTTTT. Translation: CASSTGTGGNEKLFF.

This clonotype was detected only a few times. The chain is built from TRBV10-3 and TRBJ1-1, with D possibly matching TRBD1 (6 bases). With 0 bases removed from V and 1 base from J, the gap between germline ends came to 9 bases. Germline CDR1 is ENHRY and CDR2 is SYGVKD. CDR3 size: 15 residues. The CDR3 region has the DNA TGTGCCATCAGTGAGTCAGGACAGCAGAACACTGAAGCTTTCTTT. It encodes CAISESGQQNTEAFF.

This clonotype was observed a handful of times. The rearrangement links TRBV4-3 to TRBJ2-1; D gene unclear. From germline, CDR1 is LGHNA and CDR2 YSLEER. Trimming pared 4 bases from V and 7 bases from J, leaving 14 bases between. The CDR3 totals 14 residues. The CDR3 is CASSRSLLGNEQFF. The CDR3 DNA reads TGCGCCAGCAGCCGGAGCTTGCTGGGGAATGAGCAGTTCTTC.

This clonotype was counted ten times or more. This chain links TRBV12-3 or TRBV12-4 with TRBJ2-1; unclear D gene. Trimming shortened V by 1 base and J by 9 bases, and 13 bases separated the two germline ends. The CDR3 extends over 14 amino acids. Here the CDR3 DNA reads TGTGCCAGCAGTTTAGGGCAGATCGAGGCTGAGCAGTTCTTC. As protein: CASSLGQIEAEQFF.

This clonotype appeared many times. The gene calls are TRBV20-1 and TRBJ1-4, with TRBD1 as a possible D gene (5 bases). Between the trimmed V and J ends, which lost 6 bases and 7 bases, there was a span of 15 bases. The CDR3 spans 13 residues. Germline V lookup: CDR1 DFQATT, CDR2 SNEGSKA (reference sequence). The CDR3 is CSAGEGTGEKLFF. The CDR3 DNA is TGCAGTGCCGGAGAGGGGACCGGTGAAAAACTGTTTTTT.

This clonotype was counted ten times or more. The V call is TRBV7-2, the J call TRBJ2-3, with 11 bases aligning to TRBD2. V shed 5 bases and J 2 bases; nucleotides not matched to a gene: 9. CDR1 and CDR2 (germline): SGHTA, FQGNSA. CDR3 length: 17 residues. Written as DNA, the CDR3 is TGTGCCAGCAGCCGAGACGGACTAGCGGGCCACACAGATACGCAGTATTTT. This codes for CASSRDGLAGHTDTQYF.

This clonotype was observed many times. The chain uses TRBV5-1 and TRBJ2-7; the match to TRBD2 covers 10 bases. Trimming at V came to 1 base and at J to 2 bases, leaving 6 bases not matched to a gene. The CDR3 is 16 amino acids. CDR1 is SGHRS and CDR2 is YFSETQ in the germline V gene. The CDR3 region has the DNA TGCGCCAGCAGCTTGCTGATAGCGGGGGGACCCTACGAGCAGTACTTC. It yields the protein CASSLLIAGGPYEQYF.

This clonotype has a count of ten or more. V is TRBV6-6 and J is TRBJ2-1; D tentatively reads TRBD1 or TRBD2 (7 bases each). The CDR3 is 14 amino acids. V lost 8 bases and J 3 bases, leaving 14 bases between the germline ends. Germline loops: CDR1 MNHNY, CDR2 SVGAGI (reference sequence). DNA of the CDR3: TGTGCCAGCGGGGGGGACAGCATCTACAATGAGCAGTTCTTC. This sequence encodes CASGGDSIYNEQFF.

J is TRBJ1-1 and V is TRBV29-1; 8 bases are shared with TRBD1. In germline, CDR1 is SQVTM, CDR2 ANQGSEA. V lost 5 bases to trimming and J lost 4 bases; unmatched junction nucleotides: 3. This CDR3 comprises 12 residues. The CDR3 DNA sequence: TGCAGCGTTCAGGGACAGGTCACTGAAGCTTTCTTT. Translated: CSVQGQVTEAFF.

The chain is built from TRBV5-1 and TRBJ2-7; TRBD2 aligns across 11 bases. Germline V gene lookup returns CDR1 SGHRS and CDR2 YFSETQ. J gave up 2 bases and V 0 bases, and 4 bases lay outside the gene matches. CDR3 length: 16 residues. The CDR3 loop is CASSLGTSGFPYEQYF. CDR3 coding DNA: TGCGCCAGCAGCTTGGGGACTAGCGGGTTCCCCTACGAGCAGTACTTC.

The rearrangement joins TRBV6-5 to TRBJ1-5; TRBD1 matches 7 bases. Unmatched junction bases numbered 8, after V lost 11 bases and J lost 1 base. From germline, CDR1 is MNHEY and CDR2 SVGAGI. The CDR3 consists of 14 residues. CDR3 in DNA: TGTGCCTCCAAAAAGGGGGCCAGCAATCAGCCCCAGCATTTT. Translating it yields CASKKGASNQPQHF.

This clonotype was detected ten times or more. The rearrangement links TRBV27 to TRBJ2-1; D remains ambiguous. Trimming shortened V by 2 bases and J by 8 bases, and 13 bases separated the two germline ends. The CDR3 contains 14 residues. From germline, CDR1 is MNHEY and CDR2 SMNVEV (reference sequence). CDR3: CASSLRKNLDEQFF. CDR3 bases: TGTGCCAGCAGTTTAAGAAAAAACCTGGATGAGCAGTTCTTC.

This clonotype was recorded a few times. The chain recombines TRBV27 with TRBJ2-1, with TRBD1 identical over 8 bases. The germline CDR1 and CDR2 sequences are MNHEY and SMNVEV (reference sequence). The CDR3 covers 15 residues. With 3 bases clipped from V and 3 bases from J, the junction kept 4 bases outside the gene matches. The CDR3 sequence is CASSFSGTGYNEQFF. The CDR3 bases are TGTGCCAGCAGTTTCTCCGGGACAGGCTACAATGAGCAGTTCTTC.

This clonotype was seen ten or more times. The V gene is TRBV11-2, the J gene TRBJ2-2, with D perhaps matching TRBD1 (6 bases). CDR1 SGHAT and CDR2 FQNNGV come from the germline V gene. V was pared by 4 bases and J by 6 bases, with 12 bases between. The CDR3 covers 14 residues. The CDR3 DNA is TGTGCCAGCAGCTCGAAACAGGGAGCCGGGGAGCTGTTTTTT. It translates to CASSSKQGAGELFF.

This clonotype was picked up a small number of times. The chain carries TRBV20-1 and TRBJ2-5; 7 nucleotides agree with TRBD1. The CDR3 has 15 amino acids. After removal of 6 bases from V and 2 bases from J, the junction contained 12 bases not matched to a gene. The germline CDR1 and CDR2 sequences are DFQATT and SNEGSKA (reference sequence). The CDR3 region is CSASHPGQIQETQYF. The CDR3 DNA reads as TGCAGTGCGAGTCATCCGGGACAGATTCAAGAGACCCAGTACTTC.

The chain carries TRBV5-1 and TRBJ1-4, with a weak D call TRBD1 (6 bases). The V and J ends lost 4 bases and 2 bases respectively, with 12 bases between them. The CDR3 totals 15 residues. Germline V gene data show CDR1 as SGHRS and CDR2 as YFSETQ. The CDR3 DNA reads as TGCGCCAGCAGCCCGGCGGGGGGCACTAATGAAAAACTGTTTTTT. Encoded protein: CASSPAGGTNEKLFF.

This clonotype was detected a few times. The chain employs TRBV6-1 and TRBJ1-2, with 10 bases identical to TRBD1. The CDR3 is made up of 15 amino acids. The germline V gene encodes CDR1 MNHNS and CDR2 SASEGT. V was clipped by 2 bases and J by 2 bases; unmatched bases: 2. DNA of the CDR3: TGTGCCAGCAGTGAAAGGGACAGGGGCAACTATGGCTACACCTTC. Its translation: CASSERDRGNYGYTF.

The chain links TRBV29-1 to TRBJ1-1; D ambiguous. The ends were cut back, 5 bases at V and 0 bases at J, with 19 bases in the middle. Germline assignment: CDR1 SQVTM and CDR2 ANQGSEA. The CDR3 covers 16 residues. CDR3 DNA: TGCAGCGTTTACCCTCGCGGAGGCGTCTTGAACACTGAAGCTTTCTTT. Protein sequence: CSVYPRGGVLNTEAFF.

This clonotype was seen more than once but under ten times. The gene calls are TRBV6-5 and TRBJ2-3, with 15 nucleotides matching TRBD2. The CDR3 loop spans 14 amino acids. Germline lookup yields CDR1 MNHEY and CDR2 SVGAGI. V was pared by 7 bases and J by 13 bases, with 9 bases of the junction left unmatched. The CDR3 sequence: CASTTGTSGGLKYF. The CDR3 DNA reads as TGTGCCAGCACCACCGGGACTAGCGGGGGGCTTAAGTATTTT.

The chain joins TRBV5-1 to TRBJ1-4; D not certain. CDR1 and CDR2 (germline): SGHRS, YFSETQ. V lost 4 bases and J lost 6, with 16 bases in between. The CDR3 is 15 residues long. CDR3 in DNA: TGCGCCAGCAGCCCCTCAGGCGAAAGGCATGAAAAACTGTTTTTT. This translates into CASSPSGERHEKLFF. The full variable domain, with the rest looked up from reference TRBV5-1 and TRBJ1-4, is KAGVTQTPRYLIKTRGQQVTLSCSPISGHRSVSWYQQTPGQGLQFLFEYFSETQRNKGNFPGRFSGRQFSNSRSEMNVSTLELGDSALYLCASSPSGERHEKLFFGSGTQLSVL.

This chain links TRBV7-3 with TRBJ2-5, with 9 nucleotides matching TRBD2. Per the germline V gene, CDR1 is SGHTA and CDR2 is FQGTGA. The V segment lost 8 bases and the J segment 1 base; nucleotides outside the gene matches: 8. CDR3 length equals 15 residues. The CDR3: CASSGTSRPQETQYF. CDR3 DNA: TGTGCCAGCTCCGGGACTAGCCGGCCCCAAGAGACCCAGTACTTC.